This T cell receptor beta chain came from a study of CD8 T cells in Susac syndrome. Looking at the study overall: Among sequenced Susac syndrome patients, about six had active disease and about 8 were in remission.

TEMRA cells were FACS-enriched, with CD8+ and CD4+ T cells isolated negatively. Study conclusions and caveats: None of the CD4+ T cell repertoires in Susac syndrome showed clonal expansion.

cDNA came from roughly 0.53 to 1 ug RNA primed by random hexamers. Across 54 Vbeta and 13 Jbeta, immunoSEQ multiplex PCR amplified TCR beta CDR3. TCRdb re-called the immunoSEQ multiplex PCR reads through MiXCR, storing one row per CDR3 protein. This sample has about 150,000 distinct CDR3 sequences, with approximately 96% found just once. Germline V gives CDR1 MNHEY, CDR2 SVGAGI. V shed 0 bases, J shed 1 base, and the junction held 10 bases outside the gene matches. The CDR3 totals 18 residues. With respect to this clonotype: As yet, its antigen is unknown.

The specimen sequenced was CD4+ T cells from PBMCs. The V and J genes are TRBV6-5 and TRBJ2-7; 9 bases fit TRBD2. The TCR sequence derives from a human donor with Susac syndrome. CDR3 residues: CASSYSYKSLAGSYEQYF. The CDR3 DNA sequence: TGTGCCAGCAGTTACTCATACAAGAGTCTAGCGGGATCCTACGAGCAGTACTTC.